Listed below are T cell receptor beta chains from one sample, sequenced in a study of Ad26.COV2.S vaccination and SARS-CoV-2 variants. The repertoire was sequenced with immunoSEQ multiplex PCR; TCRdb's copy has only in-frame clones and lacks some. This table has about 350,000 clones, around 92% appearing once. The sample in question was peripheral blood, obtained after recovery from COVID-19. These receptors came from a human donor who had recovered from COVID-19. The conserved cysteine and the conserved F or W are not part of the CDR3 here. Each record gives: CDR3 length, J gene, clone size, V gene, CDR3 protein. Not all rows give a size; the values are once, few, many and, for expanded clones, a class.

length: 12; J: TRBJ2-7; size: once; V: TRBV11-2; CDR3: ASSLGATSYEQY
length: 14; J: TRBJ1-3; size: few; V: TRBV7-9; CDR3: ASSLLETGSGNTIY
length: 12; J: TRBJ1-6; size: -; V: TRBV5-1; CDR3: ASSHGQTNSPLH
length: 11; J: TRBJ1-2; size: -; V: TRBV7-2; CDR3: ASSLVTGGGYT
length: 13; J: TRBJ2-1; size: once; V: TRBV6-5; CDR3: ASSTRDRGLDEQF
length: 12; J: TRBJ2-5; size: once; V: TRBV5-1; CDR3: ASTILLDSETQY
length: 12; J: TRBJ2-2; size: once; V: TRBV6-5; CDR3: ASSYREFTGELF
length: 14; J: TRBJ1-6; size: -; V: TRBV10-1; CDR3: ASSERDSTWVSPLH
length: 12; J: TRBJ1-2; size: -; V: TRBV19; CDR3: ASSSNGPYYGYT
length: 14; J: TRBJ2-7; size: -; V: TRBV5-8; CDR3: ASSLAGTASPYEQY
length: 13; J: TRBJ1-2; size: -; V: TRBV7-2; CDR3: ASSSDRGYGYGYT
length: 16; J: TRBJ2-5; size: -; V: TRBV15; CDR3: ATSRRARWTGDQETQY
length: 10; J: TRBJ1-6; size: -; V: TRBV27; CDR3: ASSYYNSPLH
length: 14; J: TRBJ1-5; size: -; V: TRBV6-6; CDR3: ASSYSGGNSNQPQH
length: 12; J: TRBJ1-2; size: -; V: TRBV10-2; CDR3: ASSSLPGGNGYT
length: 12; J: TRBJ2-4; size: -; V: TRBV11-2; CDR3: ASSLGILGDIQY
length: 14; J: TRBJ2-5; size: -; V: TRBV15; CDR3: ATSRVGGAVGETQY
length: 13; J: TRBJ2-5; size: -; V: TRBV3-1/TRBV3-2; CDR3: ASSQVAGPQETQY
length: 12; J: TRBJ1-1; size: -; V: TRBV9; CDR3: ASSVEARNTEAF
length: 15; J: TRBJ1-6; size: -; V: TRBV3-1/TRBV3-2; CDR3: ASSQGGREWFNSPLH
length: 12; J: TRBJ2-3; size: once; V: TRBV5-6; CDR3: ASSFGTGADTQY
length: 12; J: TRBJ2-7; size: -; V: TRBV6-5; CDR3: ASRRTASSYEQY
length: 16; J: TRBJ2-2; size: -; V: TRBV6-2/TRBV6-3; CDR3: ASSYSERPGDPTGELF
length: 13; J: TRBJ1-1; size: -; V: TRBV9; CDR3: ASRGTGGANTEAF
length: 12; J: TRBJ1-2; size: -; V: TRBV5-4; CDR3: ASSPTAGYYGYT
length: 13; J: TRBJ2-1; size: -; V: TRBV5-5; CDR3: ASSLADREYNEQF
length: 13; J: TRBJ1-5; size: -; V: TRBV27; CDR3: ASSVFGQGNQPQH
length: 11; J: TRBJ1-1; size: -; V: TRBV11-3; CDR3: ASSSEGNTEAF
length: 13; J: TRBJ1-3; size: -; V: TRBV2; CDR3: ASSEGGGSGNTIY
length: 12; J: TRBJ1-2; size: -; V: TRBV6-2/TRBV6-3; CDR3: ASSYLGTNYGYT
length: 12; J: TRBJ1-3; size: -; V: TRBV5-6; CDR3: ASSPGTGLNTIY
length: 12; J: TRBJ1-1; size: -; V: TRBV19; CDR3: ASSSGQSNTEAF
length: 14; J: TRBJ2-1; size: -; V: TRBV7-2; CDR3: ASSLVWLGSYNEQF
length: 14; J: TRBJ2-2; size: once; V: TRBV5-1; CDR3: ASSLARQANTGELF
length: 12; J: TRBJ2-1; size: -; V: TRBV19; CDR3: ASSIQGSYNEQF
length: 12; J: TRBJ1-3; size: -; V: TRBV5-1; CDR3: ASSLDGAGNTIY
length: 13; J: TRBJ2-3; size: -; V: TRBV5-1; CDR3: ASSSSGLLTDTQY
length: 12; J: TRBJ1-1; size: -; V: TRBV13; CDR3: ASSQGTADTEAF
length: 12; J: TRBJ2-2; size: -; V: TRBV5-1; CDR3: ASMRNPNTGELF
length: 10; J: TRBJ1-2; size: -; V: TRBV19; CDR3: ASGRRSYGYT
length: 14; J: TRBJ2-3; size: -; V: TRBV5-1; CDR3: ASSFRLAGTTDTQY
length: 14; J: TRBJ2-5; size: -; V: TRBV9; CDR3: ASSATSGATQETQY
length: 13; J: TRBJ1-2; size: -; V: TRBV9; CDR3: ASSGGTGRRPGYT
length: 12; J: TRBJ2-7; size: -; V: TRBV18; CDR3: ASSPQGRGYEQY
length: 15; J: TRBJ2-1; size: once; V: TRBV13; CDR3: ASSGTSGGAGYNEQF
length: 12; J: TRBJ2-5; size: once; V: TRBV5-1; CDR3: ASSVGTVQETQY
length: 13; J: TRBJ1-2; size: once; V: TRBV29-1; CDR3: SVIFSGEIYLGYT
length: 13; J: TRBJ2-3; size: -; V: TRBV5-4; CDR3: ASSSTQLAADTQY
length: 13; J: TRBJ2-3; size: -; V: TRBV3-1/TRBV3-2; CDR3: ASSQVGESGVTQY
length: 17; J: TRBJ1-1; size: once; V: TRBV29-1; CDR3: SANRGLWRGRRENTEAF
length: 12; J: TRBJ1-1; size: -; V: TRBV5-1; CDR3: ASSRGQENTEAF
length: 12; J: TRBJ1-1; size: -; V: TRBV27; CDR3: ASSLGTGGQQAF
length: 10; J: TRBJ1-1; size: -; V: TRBV29-1; CDR3: SVEVGSTEAF
length: 15; J: TRBJ1-1; size: -; V: TRBV11-2; CDR3: ASSSRTGGALNTEAF
length: 12; J: TRBJ2-3; size: -; V: TRBV7-9; CDR3: ASSVVQGSDTQY
length: 13; J: TRBJ1-2; size: -; V: TRBV19; CDR3: ASTPGRGRQDGYT
length: 13; J: TRBJ2-1; size: -; V: TRBV25-1; CDR3: ASTPTGPKGNEQF
length: 12; J: TRBJ1-1; size: -; V: TRBV6-2/TRBV6-3; CDR3: ASSASDRDTEAF